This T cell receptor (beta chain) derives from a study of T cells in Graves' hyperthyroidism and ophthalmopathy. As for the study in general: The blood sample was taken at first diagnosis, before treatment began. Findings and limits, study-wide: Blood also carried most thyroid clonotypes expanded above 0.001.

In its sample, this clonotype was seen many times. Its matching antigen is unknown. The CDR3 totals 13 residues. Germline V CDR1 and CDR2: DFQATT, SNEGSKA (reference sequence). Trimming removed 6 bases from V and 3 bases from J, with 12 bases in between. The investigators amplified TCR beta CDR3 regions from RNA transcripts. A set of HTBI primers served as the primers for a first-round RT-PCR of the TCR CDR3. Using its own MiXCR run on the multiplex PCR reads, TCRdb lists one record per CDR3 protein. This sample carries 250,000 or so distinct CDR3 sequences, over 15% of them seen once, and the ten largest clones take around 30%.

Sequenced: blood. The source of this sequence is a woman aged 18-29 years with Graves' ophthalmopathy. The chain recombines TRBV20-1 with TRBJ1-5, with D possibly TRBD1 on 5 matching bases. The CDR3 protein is CSAKRQTNQPQHF. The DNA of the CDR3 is TGCAGTGCGAAGCGACAGACCAATCAGCCCCAGCATTTT.